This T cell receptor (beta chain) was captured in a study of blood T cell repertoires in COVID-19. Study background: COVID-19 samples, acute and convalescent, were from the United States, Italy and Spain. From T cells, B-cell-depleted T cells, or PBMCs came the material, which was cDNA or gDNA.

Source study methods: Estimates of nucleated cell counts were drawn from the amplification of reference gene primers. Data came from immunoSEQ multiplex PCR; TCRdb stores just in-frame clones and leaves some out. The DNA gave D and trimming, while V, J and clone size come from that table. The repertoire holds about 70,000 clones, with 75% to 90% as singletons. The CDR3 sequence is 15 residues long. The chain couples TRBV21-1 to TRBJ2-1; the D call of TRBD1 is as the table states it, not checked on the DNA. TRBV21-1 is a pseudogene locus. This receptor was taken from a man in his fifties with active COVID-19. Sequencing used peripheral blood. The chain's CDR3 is CASSRRGIDGNEQFF. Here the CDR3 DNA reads TGTGCCAGCAGCAGAAGGGGAATTGACGGCAATGAGCAGTTCTTC.